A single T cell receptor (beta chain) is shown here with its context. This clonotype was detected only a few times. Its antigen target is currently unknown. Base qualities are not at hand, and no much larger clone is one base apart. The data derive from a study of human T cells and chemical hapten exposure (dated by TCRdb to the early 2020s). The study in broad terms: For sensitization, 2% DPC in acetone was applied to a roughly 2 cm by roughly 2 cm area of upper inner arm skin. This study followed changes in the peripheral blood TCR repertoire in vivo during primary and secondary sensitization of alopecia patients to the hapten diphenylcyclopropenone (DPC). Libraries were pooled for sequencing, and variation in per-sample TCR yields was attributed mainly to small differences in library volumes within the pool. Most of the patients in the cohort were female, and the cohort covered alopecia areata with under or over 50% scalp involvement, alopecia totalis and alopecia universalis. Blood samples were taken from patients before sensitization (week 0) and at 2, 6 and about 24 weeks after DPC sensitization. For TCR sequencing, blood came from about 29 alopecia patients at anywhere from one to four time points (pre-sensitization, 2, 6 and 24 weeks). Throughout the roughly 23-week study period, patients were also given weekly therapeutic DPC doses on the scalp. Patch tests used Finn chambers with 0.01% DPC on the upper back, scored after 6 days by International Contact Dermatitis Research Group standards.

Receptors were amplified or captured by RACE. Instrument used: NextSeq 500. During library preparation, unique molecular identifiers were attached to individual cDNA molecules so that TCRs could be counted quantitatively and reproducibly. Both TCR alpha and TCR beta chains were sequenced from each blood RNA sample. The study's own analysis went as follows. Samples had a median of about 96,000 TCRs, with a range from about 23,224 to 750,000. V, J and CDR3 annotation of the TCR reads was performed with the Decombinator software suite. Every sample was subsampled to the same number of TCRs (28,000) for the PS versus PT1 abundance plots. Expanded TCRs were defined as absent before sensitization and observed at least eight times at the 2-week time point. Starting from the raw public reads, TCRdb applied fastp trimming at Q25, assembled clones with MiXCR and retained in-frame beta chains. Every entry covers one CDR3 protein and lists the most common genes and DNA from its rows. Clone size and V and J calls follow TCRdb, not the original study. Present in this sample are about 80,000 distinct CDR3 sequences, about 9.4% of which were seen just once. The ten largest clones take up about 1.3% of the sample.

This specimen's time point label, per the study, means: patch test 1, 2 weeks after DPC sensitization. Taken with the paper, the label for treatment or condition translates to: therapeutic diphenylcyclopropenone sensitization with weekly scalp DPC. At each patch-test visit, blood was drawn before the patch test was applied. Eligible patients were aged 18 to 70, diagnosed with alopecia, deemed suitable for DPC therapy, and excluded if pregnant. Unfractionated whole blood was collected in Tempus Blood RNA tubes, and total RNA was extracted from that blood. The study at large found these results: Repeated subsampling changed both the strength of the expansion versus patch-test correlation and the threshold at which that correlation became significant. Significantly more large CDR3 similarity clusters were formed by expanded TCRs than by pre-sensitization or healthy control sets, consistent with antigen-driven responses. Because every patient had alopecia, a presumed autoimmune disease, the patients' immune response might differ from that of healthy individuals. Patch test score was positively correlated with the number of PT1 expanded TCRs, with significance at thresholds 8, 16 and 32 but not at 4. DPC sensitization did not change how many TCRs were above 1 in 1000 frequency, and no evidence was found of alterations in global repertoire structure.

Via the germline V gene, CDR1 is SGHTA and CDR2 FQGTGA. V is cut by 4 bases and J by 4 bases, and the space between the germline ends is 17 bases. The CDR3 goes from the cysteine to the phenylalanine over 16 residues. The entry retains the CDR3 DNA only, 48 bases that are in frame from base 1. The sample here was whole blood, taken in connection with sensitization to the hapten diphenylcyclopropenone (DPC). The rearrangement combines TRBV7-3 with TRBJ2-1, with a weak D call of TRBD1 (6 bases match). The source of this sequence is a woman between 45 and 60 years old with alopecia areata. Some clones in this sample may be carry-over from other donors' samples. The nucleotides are TGTGCCAGCAGCTCAAGTGGGGGCACGCGATACAATGAGCAGTTCTTC. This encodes CASSSSGGTRYNEQFF.